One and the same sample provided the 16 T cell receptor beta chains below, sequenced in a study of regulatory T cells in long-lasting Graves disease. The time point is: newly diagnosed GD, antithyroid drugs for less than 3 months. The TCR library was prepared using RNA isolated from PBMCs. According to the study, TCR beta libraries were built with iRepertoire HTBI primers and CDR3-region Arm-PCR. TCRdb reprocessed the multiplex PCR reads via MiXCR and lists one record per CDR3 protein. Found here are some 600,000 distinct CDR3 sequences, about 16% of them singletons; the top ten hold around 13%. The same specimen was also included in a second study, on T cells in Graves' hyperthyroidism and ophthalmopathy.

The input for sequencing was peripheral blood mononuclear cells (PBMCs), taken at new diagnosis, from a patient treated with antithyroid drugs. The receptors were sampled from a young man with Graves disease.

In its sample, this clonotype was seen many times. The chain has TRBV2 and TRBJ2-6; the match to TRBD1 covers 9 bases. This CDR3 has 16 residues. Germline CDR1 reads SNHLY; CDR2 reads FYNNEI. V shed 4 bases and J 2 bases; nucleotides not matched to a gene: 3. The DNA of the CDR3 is TGTGCCAGCAGTGGGGACAGGGCCCCTGGGGCCAACGTCCTGACTTTC. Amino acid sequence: CASSGDRAPGANVLTF.

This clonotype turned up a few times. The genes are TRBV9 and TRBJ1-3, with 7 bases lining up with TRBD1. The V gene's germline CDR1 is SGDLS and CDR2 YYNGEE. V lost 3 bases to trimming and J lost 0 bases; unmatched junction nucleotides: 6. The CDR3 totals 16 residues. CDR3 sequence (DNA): TGTGCCAGCAGCGGTGGACAGGAGCTCTCTGGAAACACCATATATTTT. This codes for CASSGGQELSGNTIYF.

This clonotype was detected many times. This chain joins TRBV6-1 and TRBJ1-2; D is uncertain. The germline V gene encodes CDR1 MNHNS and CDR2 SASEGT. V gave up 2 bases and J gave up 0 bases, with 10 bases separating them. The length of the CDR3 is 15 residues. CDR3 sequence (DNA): TGTGCCAGCAGTGAATCCCCACGGACTAACTATGGCTACACCTTC. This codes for CASSESPRTNYGYTF.

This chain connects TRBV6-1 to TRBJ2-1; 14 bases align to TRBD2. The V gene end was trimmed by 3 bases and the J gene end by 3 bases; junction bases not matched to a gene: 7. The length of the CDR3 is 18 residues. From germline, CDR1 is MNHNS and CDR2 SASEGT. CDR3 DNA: TGTGCCAGCAGTGACAGGCGGGGACTAGCGGGAGTCTACAATGAGCAGTTCTTC. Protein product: CASSDRRGLAGVYNEQFF.

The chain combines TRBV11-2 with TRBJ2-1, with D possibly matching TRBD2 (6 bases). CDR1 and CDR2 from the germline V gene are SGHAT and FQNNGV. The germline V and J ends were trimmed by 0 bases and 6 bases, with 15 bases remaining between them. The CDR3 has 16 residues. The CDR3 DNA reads TGTGCCAGCAGCTTAGATCGGGGCGGGACGACCAATGAGCAGTTCTTC. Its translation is CASSLDRGGTTNEQFF.

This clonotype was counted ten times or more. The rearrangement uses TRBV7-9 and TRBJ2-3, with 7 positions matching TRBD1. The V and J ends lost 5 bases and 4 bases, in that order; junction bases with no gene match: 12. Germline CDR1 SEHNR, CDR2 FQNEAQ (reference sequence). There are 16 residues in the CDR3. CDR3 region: CASSPTGTDVSDTQYF. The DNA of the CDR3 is TGTGCCAGCAGCCCTACCGGGACAGATGTATCAGATACGCAGTATTTT.

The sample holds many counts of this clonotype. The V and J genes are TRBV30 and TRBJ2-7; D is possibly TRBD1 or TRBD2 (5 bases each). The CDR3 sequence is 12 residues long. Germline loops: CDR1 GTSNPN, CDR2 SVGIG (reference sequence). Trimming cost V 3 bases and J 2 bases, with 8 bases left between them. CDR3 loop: CAWSRGAYEQYF. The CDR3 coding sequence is TGTGCCTGGAGCCGAGGGGCCTACGAGCAGTACTTC.

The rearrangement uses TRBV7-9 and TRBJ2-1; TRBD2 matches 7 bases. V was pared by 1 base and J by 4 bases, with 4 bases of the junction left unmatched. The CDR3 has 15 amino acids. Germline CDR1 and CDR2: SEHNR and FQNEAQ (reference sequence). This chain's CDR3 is CASSLGGGVYNEQFF. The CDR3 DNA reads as TGTGCCAGCAGCTTAGGGGGGGGAGTTTACAATGAGCAGTTCTTC.

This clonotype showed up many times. The CDR3 reads CSASNPGAAGTDTQYF. CDR3 DNA: TGCAGTGCTAGCAACCCAGGGGCTGCGGGCACAGATACGCAGTATTTT. V gene TRBV20-1 combines with J gene TRBJ2-3, with TRBD1 as a possible D gene (6 bases). Germline V lookup: CDR1 DFQATT, CDR2 SNEGSKA (reference sequence). Trimming took off 3 bases at V and 1 base at J, with 17 bases between the two ends. The CDR3 has 16 residues.

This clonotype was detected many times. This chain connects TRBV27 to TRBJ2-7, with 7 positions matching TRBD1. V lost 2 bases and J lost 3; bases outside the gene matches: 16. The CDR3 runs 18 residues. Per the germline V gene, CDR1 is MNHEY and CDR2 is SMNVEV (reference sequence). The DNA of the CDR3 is TGTGCCAGCAGTTTAGGGCAGCTTTCGACAGGGAAAATCTACGAGCAGTACTTC. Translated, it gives CASSLGQLSTGKIYEQYF.

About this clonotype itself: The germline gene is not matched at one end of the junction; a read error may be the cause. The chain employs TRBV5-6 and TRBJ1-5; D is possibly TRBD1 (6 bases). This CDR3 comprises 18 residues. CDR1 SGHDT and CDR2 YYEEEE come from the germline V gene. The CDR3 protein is CASRLDSSGQYSNQPQHF. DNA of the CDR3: TGTGCCAGCAGATTGGACAGCTCGGGCCAATATAGCAATCAGCCCCAGCATTTT. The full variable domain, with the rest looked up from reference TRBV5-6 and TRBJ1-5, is DAGVTQSPTHLIKTRGQQVTLRCSPKSGHDTVSWYQQALGQGPQFIFQYYEEEERQRGNFPDRFSGHQFPNYSSELNVNALLLGDSALYLCASRLDSSGQYSNQPQHFGDGTRLSIL.

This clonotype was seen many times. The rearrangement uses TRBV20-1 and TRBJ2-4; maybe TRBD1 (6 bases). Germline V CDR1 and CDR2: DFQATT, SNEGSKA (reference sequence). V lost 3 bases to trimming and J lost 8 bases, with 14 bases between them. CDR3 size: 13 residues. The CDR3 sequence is CSASRQGRDIQYF. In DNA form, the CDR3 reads TGCAGTGCTAGTCGTCAGGGGCGCGACATTCAGTACTTC.

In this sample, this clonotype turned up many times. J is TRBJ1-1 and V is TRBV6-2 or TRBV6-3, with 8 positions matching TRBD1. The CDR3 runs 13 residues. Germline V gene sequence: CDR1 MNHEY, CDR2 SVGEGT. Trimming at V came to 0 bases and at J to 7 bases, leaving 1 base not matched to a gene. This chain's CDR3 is CASSYSDRGEAFF. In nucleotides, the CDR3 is TGTGCCAGCAGTTACTCCGACAGGGGTGAAGCTTTCTTT.

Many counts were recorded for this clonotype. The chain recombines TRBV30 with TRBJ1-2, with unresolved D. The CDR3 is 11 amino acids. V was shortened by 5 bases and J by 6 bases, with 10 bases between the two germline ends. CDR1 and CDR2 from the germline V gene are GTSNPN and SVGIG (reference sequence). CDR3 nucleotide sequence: TGTGCCTGGGAGGGAGGACATGGCTACACCTTC. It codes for CAWEGGHGYTF.

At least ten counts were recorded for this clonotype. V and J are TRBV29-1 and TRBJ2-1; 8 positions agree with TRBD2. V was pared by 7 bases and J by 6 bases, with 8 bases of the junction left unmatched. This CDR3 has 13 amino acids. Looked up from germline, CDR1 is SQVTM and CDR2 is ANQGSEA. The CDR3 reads CSGVREGGNEQFF. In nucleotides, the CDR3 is TGCAGCGGGGTCCGGGAGGGGGGCAATGAGCAGTTCTTC.

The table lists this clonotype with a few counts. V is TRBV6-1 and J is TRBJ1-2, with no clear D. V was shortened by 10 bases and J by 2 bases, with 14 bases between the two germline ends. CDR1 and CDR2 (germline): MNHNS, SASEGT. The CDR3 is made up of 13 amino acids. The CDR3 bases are TGTGCCACCTCGTTTAAGGGCAACTATGGCTACACCTTC. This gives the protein CATSFKGNYGYTF.